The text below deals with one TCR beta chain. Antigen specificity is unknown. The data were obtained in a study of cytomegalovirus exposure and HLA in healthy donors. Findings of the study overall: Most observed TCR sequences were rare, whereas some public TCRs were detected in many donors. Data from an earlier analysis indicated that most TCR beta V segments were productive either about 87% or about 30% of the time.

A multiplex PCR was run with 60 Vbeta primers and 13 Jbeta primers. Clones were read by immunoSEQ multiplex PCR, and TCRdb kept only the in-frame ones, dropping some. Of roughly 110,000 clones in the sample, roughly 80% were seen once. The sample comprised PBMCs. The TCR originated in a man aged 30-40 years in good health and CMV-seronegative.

CDR3 sequence: CASRTLGRTYEQYF. DNA of the CDR3: TGTGCCAGCAGGACACTGGGCCGAACCTACGAGCAGTACTTC. The chain carries TRBV11-2 and TRBJ2-7; D is unclear. V lost 6 bases and J 2 bases, leaving 14 bases between the germline ends. Germline V CDR1 and CDR2: SGHAT, FQNNGV. This CDR3 comprises 14 residues.